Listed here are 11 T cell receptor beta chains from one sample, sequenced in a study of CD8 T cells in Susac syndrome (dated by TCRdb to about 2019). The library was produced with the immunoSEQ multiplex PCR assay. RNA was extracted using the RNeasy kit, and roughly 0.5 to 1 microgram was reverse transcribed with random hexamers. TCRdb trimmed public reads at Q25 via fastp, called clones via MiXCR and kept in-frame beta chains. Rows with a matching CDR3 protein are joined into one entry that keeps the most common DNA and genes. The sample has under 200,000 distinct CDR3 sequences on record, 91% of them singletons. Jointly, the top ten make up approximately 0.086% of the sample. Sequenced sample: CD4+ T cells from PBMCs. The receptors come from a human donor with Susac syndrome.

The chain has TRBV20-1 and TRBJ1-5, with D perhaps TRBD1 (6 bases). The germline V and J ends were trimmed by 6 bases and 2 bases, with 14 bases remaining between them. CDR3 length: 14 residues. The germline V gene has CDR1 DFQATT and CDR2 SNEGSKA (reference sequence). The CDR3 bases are TGCAGTGCCGGCAGGGGTCTTGGCAATCAGCCCCAGCATTTT. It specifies CSAGRGLGNQPQHF.

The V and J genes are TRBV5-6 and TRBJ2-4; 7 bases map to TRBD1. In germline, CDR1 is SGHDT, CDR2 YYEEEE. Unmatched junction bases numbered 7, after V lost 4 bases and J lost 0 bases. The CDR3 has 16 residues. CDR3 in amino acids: CASSPTGEKAKNIQYF. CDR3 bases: TGTGCCAGCAGCCCTACAGGGGAAAAAGCCAAAAACATTCAGTACTTC.

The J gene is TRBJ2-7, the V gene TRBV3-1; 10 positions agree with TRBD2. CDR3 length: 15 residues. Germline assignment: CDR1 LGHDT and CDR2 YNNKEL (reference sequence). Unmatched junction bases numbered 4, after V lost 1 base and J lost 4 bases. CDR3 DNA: TGTGCCAGCAGCCAAGTAGCGGGGGGAACTTACGAGCAGTACTTC. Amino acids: CASSQVAGGTYEQYF.

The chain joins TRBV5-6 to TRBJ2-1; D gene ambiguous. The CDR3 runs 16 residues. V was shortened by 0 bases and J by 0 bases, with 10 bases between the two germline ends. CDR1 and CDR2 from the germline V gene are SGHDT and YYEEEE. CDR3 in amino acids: CASSLGGGFSYNEQFF. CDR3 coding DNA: TGTGCCAGCAGCTTGGGAGGCGGATTCTCCTACAATGAGCAGTTCTTC. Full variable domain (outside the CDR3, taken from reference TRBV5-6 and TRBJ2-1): DAGVTQSPTHLIKTRGQQVTLRCSPKSGHDTVSWYQQALGQGPQFIFQYYEEEERQRGNFPDRFSGHQFPNYSSELNVNALLLGDSALYLCASSLGGGFSYNEQFFGPGTRLTVL.

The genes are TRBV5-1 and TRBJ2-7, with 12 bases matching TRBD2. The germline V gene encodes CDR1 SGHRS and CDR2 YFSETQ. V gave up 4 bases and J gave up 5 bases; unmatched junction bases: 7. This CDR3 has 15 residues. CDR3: CASSRTSGGLDEQYF. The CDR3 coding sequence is TGCGCCAGCAGCCGTACTAGCGGGGGGCTCGACGAGCAGTACTTC.

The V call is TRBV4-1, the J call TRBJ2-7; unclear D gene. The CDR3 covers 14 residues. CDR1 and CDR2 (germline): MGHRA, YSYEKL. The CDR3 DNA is TGCGCAGCTATAGGCCTACCTCCCTACTACGAGCAGTACTTC. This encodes CAAIGLPPYYEQYF.

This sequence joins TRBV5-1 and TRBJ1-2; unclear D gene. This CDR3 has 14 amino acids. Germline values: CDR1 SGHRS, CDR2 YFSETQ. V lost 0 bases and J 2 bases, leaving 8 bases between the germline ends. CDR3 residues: CASSLAGLNYGYTF. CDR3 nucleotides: TGCGCCAGCAGCTTGGCAGGCCTAAACTATGGCTACACCTTC.

The CDR3 coding sequence is TGCAGCGTTTTATGGACAGCTAGAAATGGCTACACCTTC. Its protein product is CSVLWTARNGYTF. This rearrangement joins TRBV29-1 to TRBJ1-2; D is perhaps TRBD1 (6 bases). Germline CDR1 reads SQVTM; CDR2 reads ANQGSEA. The CDR3 covers 13 residues. Between the trimmed V and J ends, which lost 5 bases and 6 bases, there was a span of 16 bases.

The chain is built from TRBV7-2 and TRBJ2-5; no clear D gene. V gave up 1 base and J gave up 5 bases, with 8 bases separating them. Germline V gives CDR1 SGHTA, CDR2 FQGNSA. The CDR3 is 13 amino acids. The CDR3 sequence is CASSLGVSETQYF. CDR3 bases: TGTGCCAGCAGCTTAGGTGTGTCGGAGACCCAGTACTTC.

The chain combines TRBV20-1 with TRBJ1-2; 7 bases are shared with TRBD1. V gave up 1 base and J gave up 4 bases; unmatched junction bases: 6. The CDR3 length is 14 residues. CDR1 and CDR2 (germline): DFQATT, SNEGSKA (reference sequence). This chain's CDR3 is CSARGTGQGYGYTF. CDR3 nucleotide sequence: TGCAGTGCTAGAGGGACAGGTCAAGGCTATGGCTACACCTTC.

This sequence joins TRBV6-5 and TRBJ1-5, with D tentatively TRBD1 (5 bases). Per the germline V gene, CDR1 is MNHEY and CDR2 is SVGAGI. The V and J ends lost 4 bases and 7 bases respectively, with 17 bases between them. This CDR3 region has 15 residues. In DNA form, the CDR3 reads TGTGCCAGCAGTTCCTCGGGGCTGGGGAGGCAGCCCCAGCATTTT. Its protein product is CASSSSGLGRQPQHF.